This T cell receptor beta chain derives from a study of chemoradiotherapy in HPV16-positive cancers. General observations from the study: Better recurrence-free survival went with HPV-responsive T-cell expansion in HPV16-positive patients.

With 0 bases clipped from V and 5 bases from J, the junction kept 6 bases outside the gene matches. This CDR3 has 15 residues. Germline lookup yields CDR1 SGHNT and CDR2 YYREEE (reference sequence). Turning to this clone: Its matching antigen is unknown.

Using immunoSEQ multiplex PCR, the repertoire was profiled, and TCRdb retains in-frame clones only, with some absent. The repertoire holds 9,000 to 15,000 clones, with approximately 73% as singletons. The sequence derives from a human donor with HPV-associated anogenital cancer. This material was collected from a patient who underwent chemoradiotherapy. The rearrangement uses TRBV5-4 and TRBJ2-5; 8 nucleotides agree with TRBD2. CDR3 protein: CASSLGGSGAETQYF. Here the CDR3 DNA reads TGTGCCAGCAGCTTGGGCGGTAGCGGGGCGGAGACCCAGTACTTC.